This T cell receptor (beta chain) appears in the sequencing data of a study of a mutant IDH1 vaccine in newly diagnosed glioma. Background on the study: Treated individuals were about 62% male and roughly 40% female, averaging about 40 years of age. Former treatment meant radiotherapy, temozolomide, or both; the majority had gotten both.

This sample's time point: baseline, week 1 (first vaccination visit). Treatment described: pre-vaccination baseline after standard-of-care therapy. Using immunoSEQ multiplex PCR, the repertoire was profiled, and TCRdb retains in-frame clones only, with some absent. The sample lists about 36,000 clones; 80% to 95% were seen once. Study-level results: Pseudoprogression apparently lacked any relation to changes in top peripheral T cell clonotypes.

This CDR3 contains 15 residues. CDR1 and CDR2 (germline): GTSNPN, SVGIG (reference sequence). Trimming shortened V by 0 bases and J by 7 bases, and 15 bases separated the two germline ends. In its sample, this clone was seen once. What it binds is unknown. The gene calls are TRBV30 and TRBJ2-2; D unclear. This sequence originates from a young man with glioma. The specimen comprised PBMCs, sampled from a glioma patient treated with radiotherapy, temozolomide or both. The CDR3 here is CAWSVGQPGGGELFF. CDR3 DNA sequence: TGTGCCTGGAGTGTAGGGCAGCCCGGCGGCGGGGAGCTGTTTTTT.